The present TCR beta chain was sequenced within a study of blood T cell repertoires in COVID-19. Across the study: Sites in the United States, Italy and Spain provided acute and convalescent COVID-19 samples.

The V gene's germline CDR1 is SGHNT and CDR2 YENEEA. This CDR3 is built from 15 residues. J gave up 4 bases and V 5 bases, and 7 bases lay outside the gene matches. Original processing methods: For nucleated cells, counts were estimated from reference gene primer amplification. The method was immunoSEQ multiplex PCR; TCRdb's version includes in-frame clones alone and lacks a portion of them. D and trimming were read from the DNA, whereas the V and J calls and clone size are those reported in that table. The sample carries roughly 60,000 clones, approximately 90% recorded once. This TCR was recovered from a man in his forties with COVID-19, enrolled during active disease. Sequencing used peripheral blood. V and J are TRBV11-3 and TRBJ1-4, with TRBD1 matching over 7 bases. CDR3 region: CASSAPGGYNEKLFF. Written as DNA, the CDR3 is TGTGCCAGCAGCGCCCCAGGGGGTTATAATGAAAAACTGTTTTTT. The full variable domain, in which reference TRBV11-3 and TRBJ1-4 provide the parts outside the CDR3, is EAGVVQSPRYKIIEKKQPVAFWCNPISGHNTLYWYLQNLGQGPELLIRYENEEAVDDSQLPKDRFSAERLKGVDSTLKIQPAELGDSAVYLCASSAPGGYNEKLFFGSGTQLSVL.